Reported below is one TCR beta chain. Its antigen is not known. This entry belongs to a study of cytomegalovirus exposure and HLA in healthy donors. About the study: The same platform as the approximately 670 first-cohort repertoires was used for the 90 to 150 validation repertoires, a later analysis reported. Overall study results and limits: Reported performance of the classifier showed diagnosis of cytomegalovirus status with high specificity and sensitivity. Associated with cytomegalovirus, according to the listing, were some 180 TCR beta chains.

Separation from the approximately 690-subject first cohort characterized the roughly 120-subject validation cohort, to which the donors belonged. TCRdb keeps only in-frame clones here, not all; method: immunoSEQ multiplex PCR. The data show around 350,000 clones, with 70% to 90% seen just once and roughly 0.82% held by the top ten. Trimming cost V 2 bases and J 1 base, with 12 bases left between them. The germline gives CDR1 MDHEN, CDR2 SYDVKM. There are 16 residues in the CDR3. This clonotype was sampled from a woman between 18 and 29 years old in good health and CMV-seronegative. The sequencing sample was made of PBMCs. V and J are TRBV28 and TRBJ1-5; the D gene is possibly TRBD1 (6 bases). Here the CDR3 reads CASSLPGARSNQPQHF. The CDR3 DNA follows: TGTGCCAGCAGTTTACCAGGGGCCAGGAGCAATCAGCCCCAGCATTTT.